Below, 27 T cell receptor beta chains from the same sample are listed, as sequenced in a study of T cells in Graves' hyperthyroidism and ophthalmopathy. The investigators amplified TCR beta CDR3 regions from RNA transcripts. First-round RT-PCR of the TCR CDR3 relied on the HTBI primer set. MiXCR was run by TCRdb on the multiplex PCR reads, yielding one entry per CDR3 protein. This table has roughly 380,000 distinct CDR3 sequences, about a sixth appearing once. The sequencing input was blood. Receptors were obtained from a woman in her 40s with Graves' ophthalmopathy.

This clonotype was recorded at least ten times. CDR3 in DNA: TGTGCCAGCAGCAGTATCGGAGGGAACACTGAAGCTTTCTTT. As protein: CASSSIGGNTEAFF. The chain is built from TRBV6-2 or TRBV6-3 and TRBJ1-1; no clear D gene. CDR3 size: 14 residues. From germline, CDR1 is MNHEY and CDR2 SVGEGT. The V end was cut by 6 bases, the J end by 1 base, with 12 bases between.

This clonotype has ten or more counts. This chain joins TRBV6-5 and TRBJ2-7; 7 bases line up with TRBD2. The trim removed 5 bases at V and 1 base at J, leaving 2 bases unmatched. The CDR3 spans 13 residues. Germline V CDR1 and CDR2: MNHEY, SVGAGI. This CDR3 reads CASSISGSYEQYF. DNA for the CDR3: TGTGCCAGCAGTATTAGCGGGTCCTACGAGCAGTACTTC.

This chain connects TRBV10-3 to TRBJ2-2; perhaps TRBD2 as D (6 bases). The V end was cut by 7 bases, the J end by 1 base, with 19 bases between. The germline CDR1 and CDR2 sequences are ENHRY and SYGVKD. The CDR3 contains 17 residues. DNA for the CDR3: TGTGCCATCAAGGAACGACAGCCCGGGGGGAACACCGGGGAGCTGTTTTTT. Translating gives CAIKERQPGGNTGELFF.

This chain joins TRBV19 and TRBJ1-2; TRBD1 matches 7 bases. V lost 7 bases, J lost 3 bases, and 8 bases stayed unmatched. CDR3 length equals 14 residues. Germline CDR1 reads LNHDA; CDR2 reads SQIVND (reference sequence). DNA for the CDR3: TGTGCCAGTACCTCACTCCAGGGGGACTATGGCTACACCTTC. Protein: CASTSLQGDYGYTF.

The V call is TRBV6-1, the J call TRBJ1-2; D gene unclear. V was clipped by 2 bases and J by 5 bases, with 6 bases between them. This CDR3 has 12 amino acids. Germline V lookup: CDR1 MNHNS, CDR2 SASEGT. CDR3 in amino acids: CASSETQYGYTF. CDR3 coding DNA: TGTGCCAGCAGTGAAACACAGTATGGCTACACCTTC.

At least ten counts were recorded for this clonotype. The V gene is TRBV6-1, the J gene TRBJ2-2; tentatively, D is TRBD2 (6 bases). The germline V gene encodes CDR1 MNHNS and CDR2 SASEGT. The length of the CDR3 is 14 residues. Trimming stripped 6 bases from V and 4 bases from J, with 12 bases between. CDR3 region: CASSKTSFTGELFF. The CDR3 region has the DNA TGTGCCAGCAGCAAAACTAGCTTCACCGGGGAGCTGTTTTTT.

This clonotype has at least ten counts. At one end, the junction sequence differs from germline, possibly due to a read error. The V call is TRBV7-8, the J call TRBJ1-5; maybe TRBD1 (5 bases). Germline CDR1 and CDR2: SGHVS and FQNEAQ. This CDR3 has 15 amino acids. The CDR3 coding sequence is TGTGCTAGCAGCTTAGGGTCGACAGGCAATCAGCCCCAGCATTTT. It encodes CASSLGSTGNQPQHF. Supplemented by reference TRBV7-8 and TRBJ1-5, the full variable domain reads GAGVSQSPRYKVAKRGQDVALRCDPISGHVSLFWYQQALGQGPEFLTYFQNEAQLDKSGLPSDRFFAERPEGSVSTLKIQRTQQEDSAVYLCASSLGSTGNQPQHFGDGTRLSIL.

CDR3 nucleotide sequence: TGTGCCACCAGCAGAGATATAGAAGAGACCCAGTACTTC. Its translation is CATSRDIEETQYF. This chain uses TRBV15 with TRBJ2-5; D call uncertain. The CDR3 runs 13 residues. CDR1 and CDR2 (germline): LNHNV, YYDKDF (reference sequence). V lost 0 bases to trimming and J lost 3 bases, with 5 bases between them.

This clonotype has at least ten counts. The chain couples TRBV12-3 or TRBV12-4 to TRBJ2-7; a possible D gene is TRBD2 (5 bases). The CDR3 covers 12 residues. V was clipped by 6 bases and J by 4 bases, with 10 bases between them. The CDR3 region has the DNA TGTGCCAGCAGACTAGATCTATACGAGCAGTACTTC. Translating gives CASRLDLYEQYF.

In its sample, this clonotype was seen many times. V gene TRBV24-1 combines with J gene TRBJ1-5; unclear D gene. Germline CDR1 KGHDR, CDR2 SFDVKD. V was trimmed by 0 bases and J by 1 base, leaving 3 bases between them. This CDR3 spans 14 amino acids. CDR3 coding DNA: TGTGCCACCAGTGATTTGGACAGCAATCAGCCCCAGCATTTT. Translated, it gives CATSDLDSNQPQHF.

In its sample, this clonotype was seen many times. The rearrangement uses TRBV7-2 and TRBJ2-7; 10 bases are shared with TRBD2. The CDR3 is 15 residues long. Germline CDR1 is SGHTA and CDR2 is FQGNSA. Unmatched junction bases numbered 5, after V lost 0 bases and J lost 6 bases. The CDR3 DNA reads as TGTGCCAGCAGCTTAGCGAGGGGACTAGCGAGCGAGCAGTACTTC. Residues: CASSLARGLASEQYF.

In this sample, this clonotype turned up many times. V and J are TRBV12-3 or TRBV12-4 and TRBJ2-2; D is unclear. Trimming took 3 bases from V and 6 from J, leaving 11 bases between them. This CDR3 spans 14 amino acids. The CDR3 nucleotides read TGTGCCAGCAGTTTTTTCGGGTTGGCCGGGGAGCTGTTTTTT. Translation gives CASSFFGLAGELFF.

Here the CDR3 reads CASLDGYEQYF. The DNA for the CDR3 is TGTGCCAGCCTCGACGGATACGAGCAGTACTTC. The chain uses TRBV6-2 or TRBV6-3 and TRBJ2-7; D ambiguous. Germline CDR1 and CDR2: MNHEY and SVGEGT. The V end was cut by 8 bases, the J end by 4 bases, with 9 bases between. The CDR3 is made up of 11 amino acids.

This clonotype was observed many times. Written as DNA, the CDR3 is TGTGCCAGCAGTACTACCAGGGACAGGGTGGAAAACATTCAGTACTTC. Translation: CASSTTRDRVENIQYF. The V and J genes are TRBV28 and TRBJ2-4; 9 positions agree with TRBD1. The J segment lost 5 bases and the V segment lost 5 bases, leaving 10 bases of the junction unmatched. The CDR3 runs to 16 residues. Germline assignment: CDR1 MDHEN and CDR2 SYDVKM.

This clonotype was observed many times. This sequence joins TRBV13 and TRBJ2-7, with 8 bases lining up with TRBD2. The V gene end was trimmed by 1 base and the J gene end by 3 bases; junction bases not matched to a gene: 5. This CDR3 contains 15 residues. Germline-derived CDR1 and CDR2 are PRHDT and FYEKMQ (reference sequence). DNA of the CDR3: TGTGCCAGCAGCTTAGAGGTCAGCGGGAGCTACGAGCAGTACTTC. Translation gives CASSLEVSGSYEQYF. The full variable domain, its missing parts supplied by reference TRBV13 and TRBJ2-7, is AAGVIQSPRHLIKEKRETATLKCYPIPRHDTVYWYQQGPGQDPQFLISFYEKMQSDKGSIPDRFSAQQFSDYHSELNMSSLELGDSALYFCASSLEVSGSYEQYFGPGTRLTVT.

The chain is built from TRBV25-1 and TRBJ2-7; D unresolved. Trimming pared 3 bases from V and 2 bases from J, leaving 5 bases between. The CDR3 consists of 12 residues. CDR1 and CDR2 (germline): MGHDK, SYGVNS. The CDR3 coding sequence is TGTGCCAGCAGTGATCTCCCCTACGAGCAGTACTTC. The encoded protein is CASSDLPYEQYF.

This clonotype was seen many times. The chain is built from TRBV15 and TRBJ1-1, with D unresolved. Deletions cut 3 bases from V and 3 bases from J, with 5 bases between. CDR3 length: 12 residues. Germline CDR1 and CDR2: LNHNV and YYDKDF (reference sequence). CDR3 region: CATSSGDTEAFF. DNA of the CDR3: TGTGCCACCAGCAGCGGGGACACTGAAGCTTTCTTT.

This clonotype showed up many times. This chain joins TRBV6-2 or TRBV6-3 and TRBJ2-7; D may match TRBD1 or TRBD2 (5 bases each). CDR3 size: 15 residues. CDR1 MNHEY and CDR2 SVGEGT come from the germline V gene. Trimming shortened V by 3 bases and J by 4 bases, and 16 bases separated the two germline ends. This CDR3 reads CASSYWGSGKYEQYF. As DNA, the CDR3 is TGTGCCAGCAGTTATTGGGGGTCGGGAAAGTACGAGCAGTACTTC.

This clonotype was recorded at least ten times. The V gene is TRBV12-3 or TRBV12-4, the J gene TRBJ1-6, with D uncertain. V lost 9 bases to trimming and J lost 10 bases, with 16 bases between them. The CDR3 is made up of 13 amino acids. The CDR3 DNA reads TGTGCCAGTACCCGGAAGGGCTGGTCACCCCTCCACTTT. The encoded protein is CASTRKGWSPLHF.

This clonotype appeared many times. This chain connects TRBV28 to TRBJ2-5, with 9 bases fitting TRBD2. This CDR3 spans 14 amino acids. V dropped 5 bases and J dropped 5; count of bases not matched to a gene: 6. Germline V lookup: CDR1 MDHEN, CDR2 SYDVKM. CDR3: CASSRREGSETQYF. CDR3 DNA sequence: TGTGCCAGCAGTCGGCGGGAGGGATCGGAGACCCAGTACTTC.

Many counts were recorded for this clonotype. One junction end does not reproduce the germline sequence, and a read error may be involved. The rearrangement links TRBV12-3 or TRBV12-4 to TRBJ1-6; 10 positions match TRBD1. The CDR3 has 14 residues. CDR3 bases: TGTGTCAGCAGTCGGACAGGGGGTACTTCACCCCTCCACTTT. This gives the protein CVSSRTGGTSPLHF.

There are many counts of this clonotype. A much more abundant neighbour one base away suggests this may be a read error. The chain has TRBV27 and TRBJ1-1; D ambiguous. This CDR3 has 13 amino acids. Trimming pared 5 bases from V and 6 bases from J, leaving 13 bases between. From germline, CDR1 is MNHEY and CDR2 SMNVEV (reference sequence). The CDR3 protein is CASSLDIYAEAFF. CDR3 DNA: TGTGCCAGCAGTCTCGACATCTACGCTGAAGCTTTCTTT.

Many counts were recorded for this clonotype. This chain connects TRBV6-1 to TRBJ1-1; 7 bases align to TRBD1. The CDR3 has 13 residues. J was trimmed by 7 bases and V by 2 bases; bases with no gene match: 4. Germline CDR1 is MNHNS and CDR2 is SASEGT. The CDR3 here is CASSEIQGGEAFF. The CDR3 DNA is TGTGCCAGCAGTGAAATCCAGGGGGGTGAAGCTTTCTTT.

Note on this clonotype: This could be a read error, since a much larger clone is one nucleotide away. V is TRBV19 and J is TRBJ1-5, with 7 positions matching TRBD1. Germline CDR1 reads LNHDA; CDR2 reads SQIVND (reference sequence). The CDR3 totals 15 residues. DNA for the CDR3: TGTACCAGTAGTATGAGGGGGACAGTCAATCAGCCCCAGCATTTT. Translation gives CTSSMRGTVNQPQHF.

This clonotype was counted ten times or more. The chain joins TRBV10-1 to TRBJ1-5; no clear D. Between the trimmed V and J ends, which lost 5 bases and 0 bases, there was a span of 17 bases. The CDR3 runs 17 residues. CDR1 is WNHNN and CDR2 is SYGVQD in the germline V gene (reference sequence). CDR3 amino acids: CASSKKRWSLSNQPQHF. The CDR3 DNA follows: TGCGCCAGCAGTAAGAAACGGTGGTCCCTTAGCAATCAGCCCCAGCATTTT.

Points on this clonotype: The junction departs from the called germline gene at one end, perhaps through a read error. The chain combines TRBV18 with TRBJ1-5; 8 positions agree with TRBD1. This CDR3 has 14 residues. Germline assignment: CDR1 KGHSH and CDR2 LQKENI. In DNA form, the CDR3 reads TGTGCCAGCGCGCGGACAGGGACGAATCAGACCCAGCATTTT. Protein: CASARTGTNQTQHF.

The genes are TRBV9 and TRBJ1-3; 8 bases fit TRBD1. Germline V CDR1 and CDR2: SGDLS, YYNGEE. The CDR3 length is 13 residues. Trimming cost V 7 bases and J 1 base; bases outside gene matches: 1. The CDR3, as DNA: TGTGCCAGCGGACAGGGTTCTGGAAACACCATATATTTT. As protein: CASGQGSGNTIYF.